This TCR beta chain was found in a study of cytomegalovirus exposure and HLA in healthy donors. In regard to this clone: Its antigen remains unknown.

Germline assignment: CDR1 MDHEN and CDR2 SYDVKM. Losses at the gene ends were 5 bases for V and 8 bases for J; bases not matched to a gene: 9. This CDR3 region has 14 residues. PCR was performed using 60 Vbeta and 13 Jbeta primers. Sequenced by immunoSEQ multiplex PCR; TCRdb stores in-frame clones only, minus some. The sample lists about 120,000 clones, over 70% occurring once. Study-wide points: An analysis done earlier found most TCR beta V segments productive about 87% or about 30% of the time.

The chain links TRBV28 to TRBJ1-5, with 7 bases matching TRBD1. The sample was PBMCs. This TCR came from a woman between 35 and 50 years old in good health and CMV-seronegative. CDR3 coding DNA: TGTGCCAGCAGTCGGACAGGCCGAGGGGAGCCCCAGCATTTT. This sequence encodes CASSRTGRGEPQHF.